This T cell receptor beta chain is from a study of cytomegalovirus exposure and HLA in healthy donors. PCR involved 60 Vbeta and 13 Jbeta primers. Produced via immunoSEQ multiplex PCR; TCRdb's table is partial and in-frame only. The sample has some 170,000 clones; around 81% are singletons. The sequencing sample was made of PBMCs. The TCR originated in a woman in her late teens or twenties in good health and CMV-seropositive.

The CDR3 sequence: CASSPAETLYGYTF. The CDR3 bases are TGTGCCAGCTCACCAGCGGAGACCCTCTATGGCTACACCTTC. The V and J genes are TRBV18 and TRBJ1-2; the D is unclear. Germline V lookup: CDR1 KGHSH, CDR2 LQKENI. This CDR3 has 14 amino acids. V was clipped by 2 bases and J by 4 bases, with 11 bases between them.